Listed here is a single T cell receptor beta chain. Sequencing used immunoSEQ multiplex PCR; TCRdb keeps in-frame clones, though not all of them. Here the sample spans approximately 740,000 clones, about 91% being singletons. The sample comes from a study of shared clonotypes between healthy human individuals. The CDR3 runs to 15 residues. V lost 5 bases to trimming and J lost 2 bases, with 14 bases between them. Germline V gene lookup returns CDR1 MDHEN and CDR2 SYDVKM. Only CD45RO-negative cells positively selected for CCR7 counted as naive CD8 cells, so terminally differentiated effector memory CD45RA+ cells were excluded.

This receptor was obtained from a man younger than 40 in good health. What was sequenced was naive CD8+ T cells sorted from blood. V usage is TRBV28 and J usage is TRBJ2-3; D is perhaps TRBD1 (5 bases). CDR3 amino acids: CASSPTWTFTDTQYF. The CDR3 coding sequence is TGTGCCAGCAGTCCCACTTGGACATTCACAGATACGCAGTATTTT.